Sequencing of this TCR beta chain was carried out in a study of graft-versus-host responses after intestinal transplantation. Findings of the study overall: Within allografts, high graft-versus-host to host-versus-graft clonal ratios were seen among patients with graft-donor T cell macrochimerism. Recipient marrow harbored GvH clones, some of which surfaced first in ileum or blood. Early after transplant, HvG declines were associated with peak levels of circulating GvH clones.

The assay was immunoSEQ multiplex PCR, and TCRdb's table has in-frame clones only and misses some. This sample carries 40,000 or so clones, around 83% of them seen once, and the ten largest clones take 3.5%. The CDR3 has 15 amino acids. Germline V gene lookup returns CDR1 MDHEN and CDR2 SYDVKM. The V end was cut by 8 bases, the J end by 6 bases, with 22 bases between. This clone has just one count. Its target is not known. The chain has TRBV28 and TRBJ1-2, with a tentative D call TRBD1 (5 bases). Here the sequenced sample was PBMCs, taken 1070 days after transplant. This clonotype was sampled from a human patient who received an intestinal transplant, so some T cells may come from the graft donor. The CDR3 here is CASDPQGLGGNGYTF. The CDR3 DNA is TGTGCCAGCGACCCTCAGGGTTTGGGAGGGAATGGCTACACCTTC.